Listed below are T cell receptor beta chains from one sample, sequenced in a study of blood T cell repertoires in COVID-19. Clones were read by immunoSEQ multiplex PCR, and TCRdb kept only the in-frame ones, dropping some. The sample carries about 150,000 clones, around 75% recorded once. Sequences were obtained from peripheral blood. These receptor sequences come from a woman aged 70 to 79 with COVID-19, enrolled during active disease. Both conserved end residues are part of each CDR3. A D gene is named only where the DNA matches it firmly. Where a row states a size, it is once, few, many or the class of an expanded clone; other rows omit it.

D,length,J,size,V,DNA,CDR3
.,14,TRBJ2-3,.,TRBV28,TGTGCCAGCTTAAGGGGGGGGGCCGGAGATACGCAGTATTTT,CASLRGGAGDTQYF
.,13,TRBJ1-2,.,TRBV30,TGTGCCTGGAGTAAAAACTGGGGGGATGGCTACACCTTC,CAWSKNWGDGYTF
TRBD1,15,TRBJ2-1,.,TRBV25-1,TGTGCCAGCCAAAGGGGGGACAGGGGAGTGGATGAGCAGTTCTTC,CASQRGDRGVDEQFF
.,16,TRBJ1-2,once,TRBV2,TGTGCCAGCAGTGAAATATCAGGGGTAGTTAACTATGGCTACACCTTC,CASSEISGVVNYGYTF
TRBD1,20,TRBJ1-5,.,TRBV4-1,TGCGCCAGCAGCCAAGATGGGTCCGGGACAGGGACTCTTAGCAATCAGCCCCAGCATTTT,CASSQDGSGTGTLSNQPQHF
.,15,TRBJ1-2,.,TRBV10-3,TGTGCCATCAGTGAGTCGAGTATGAGTCCGGATGGCTACACCTTC,CAISESSMSPDGYTF
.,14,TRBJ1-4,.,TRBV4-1,TGCGCCAGCAGCCAAACTGGGGGAGGGGAAAAACTGTTTTTT,CASSQTGGGEKLFF
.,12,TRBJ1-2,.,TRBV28,TGTGCCAGCAGATCGGGTTTTCATGGCTACACCTTC,CASRSGFHGYTF
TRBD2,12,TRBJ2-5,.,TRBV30,TGTGCCTTCCGTAGCGGGGGGGGGACCCAGTACTTC,CAFRSGGGTQYF
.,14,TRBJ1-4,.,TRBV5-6,TGTGCCAGCAGCTTCACAGGGACTAATGAAAAACTGTTTTTT,CASSFTGTNEKLFF
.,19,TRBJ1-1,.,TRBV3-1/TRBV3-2,TGTGCCAGCAGCCAAATAAAGTTGTCAGGGACTTTAGAGGACACTGAAGCTTTCTTT,CASSQIKLSGTLEDTEAFF
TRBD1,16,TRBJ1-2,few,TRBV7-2,TGTGCCAGCAGCTTAGCGACGACAGGGGCCAACTATGGCTACACCTTC,CASSLATTGANYGYTF
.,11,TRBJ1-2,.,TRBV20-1,TGCAGTGCTAGAGGTCTTTATGGCTACACCTTC,CSARGLYGYTF
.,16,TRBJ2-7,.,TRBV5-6,TGTGCCAGCAGTAGATTCGGGACACCCGAGGTCTACGAGCAGTACTTC,CASSRFGTPEVYEQYF
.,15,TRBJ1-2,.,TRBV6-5,TGTGCCAGCAGTTACTCCCGGACACCTTACTATGGCTACACCTTC,CASSYSRTPYYGYTF
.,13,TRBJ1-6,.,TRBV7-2,TGTGCCAGCGAGGGTGGCTATAATTCACCCCTCCACTTT,CASEGGYNSPLHF
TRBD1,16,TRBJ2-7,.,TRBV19,TGTGCCAGTAGTATAATGCCCGGGACAGGGCCATACGAGCAGTACTTC,CASSIMPGTGPYEQYF
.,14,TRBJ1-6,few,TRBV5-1,TGCGCCAGCAGCGCCACAGGGAAAAATTCACCCCTCCACTTT,CASSATGKNSPLHF
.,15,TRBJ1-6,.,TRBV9,TGTGCCAGCAGCGCCCCCGGACAGCCTAATTCACCCCTCCACTTT,CASSAPGQPNSPLHF
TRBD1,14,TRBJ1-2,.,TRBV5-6,TGTGCCAGCAGCTTGATGACAGGGGAAGGAGGCTACACCTTC,CASSLMTGEGGYTF
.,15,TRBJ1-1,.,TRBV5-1,TGCGCCAGCAGCTTGCAGGGGCCAGGGGACACTGAAGCTTTCTTT,CASSLQGPGDTEAFF
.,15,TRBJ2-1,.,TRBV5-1,TGCGCCAGCCGCCGGAGTTCCCCCGGGGGCAATGAGCAGTTCTTC,CASRRSSPGGNEQFF
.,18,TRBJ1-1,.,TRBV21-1,TGTGCCAGCAGCAAAGCAAAGTGGGACGGCAGGGGGGACACTGAAGCTTTCTTT,CASSKAKWDGRGDTEAFF
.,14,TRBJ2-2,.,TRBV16,TGTGCCAGCAGCCAATTGTCGGACACCGGGGAGCTGTTTTTT,CASSQLSDTGELFF